This entry describes one T cell receptor beta chain. This sample was taken from a study of blood T cell repertoires in COVID-19. On the study more broadly: Both acute and convalescent COVID-19 samples were obtained from the United States, Italy and Spain.

This CDR3 has 14 amino acids. Trimming at V came to 4 bases and at J to 6 bases, leaving 9 bases not matched to a gene. Germline V gene sequence: CDR1 SGHTA, CDR2 FQGNSA. Per the original methods: For nucleated cells, counts were estimated from reference gene primer amplification. Repertoires were generated with immunoSEQ multiplex PCR, while TCRdb's copy carries only in-frame clones and drops some. V and J calls and clone size follow that table, whereas D and trimming were derived from the DNA. Of about 210,000 clones in the sample, 86% are singletons; the top ten hold 0.78%. The clonotype originates from a woman between 65 and 79 years old with acute or convalescent COVID-19. Material: peripheral blood. This chain joins TRBV7-2 and TRBJ2-7; TRBD1 agrees at 7 bases. The CDR3, as DNA: TGTGCCAGCAGCTCTAACTTACAGGGGACCGAGCAGTACTTC. It codes for CASSSNLQGTEQYF.